What follows is one TCR beta chain and its context. The data originate from a study of cytomegalovirus exposure and HLA in healthy donors. Study-level information: Across 300 to 400 genotyped donors, 81% landed in the Caucasian-associated ancestry cluster.

The CDR3 is 16 amino acids. V dropped 4 bases and J dropped 4; count of bases not matched to a gene: 6. Germline loops: CDR1 SGHKS, CDR2 YYEKEE (reference sequence). A multiplex PCR was run with 60 Vbeta primers and 13 Jbeta primers. The table came from immunoSEQ multiplex PCR; TCRdb's copy has only in-frame clones and leaves some out. Found here are about 41,000 clones, about 84% of them singletons; the top ten hold approximately 3%. The TCR sequence derives from a man aged 50 to 60 in good health and CMV-seronegative. The material sequenced was PBMCs. J is TRBJ2-1 and V is TRBV5-5; TRBD2 matches 12 bases. Here the CDR3 reads CASSLGLAGSYNEQFF. The CDR3 nucleotides are TGTGCCAGCAGCCTCGGACTAGCGGGGTCTTACAATGAGCAGTTCTTC.